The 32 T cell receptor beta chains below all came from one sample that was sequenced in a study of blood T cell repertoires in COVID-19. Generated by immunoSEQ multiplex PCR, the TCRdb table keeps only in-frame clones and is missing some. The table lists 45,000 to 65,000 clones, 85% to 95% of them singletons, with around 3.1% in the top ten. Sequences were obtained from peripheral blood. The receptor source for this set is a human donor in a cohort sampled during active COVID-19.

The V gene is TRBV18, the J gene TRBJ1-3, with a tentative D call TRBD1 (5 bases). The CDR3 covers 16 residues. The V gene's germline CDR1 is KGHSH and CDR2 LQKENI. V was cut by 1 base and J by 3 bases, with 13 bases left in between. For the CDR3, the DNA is TGTGCCAGCTCACCACAGGGGCAGTTTTATGGAAACACCATATATTTT. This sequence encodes CASSPQGQFYGNTIYF.

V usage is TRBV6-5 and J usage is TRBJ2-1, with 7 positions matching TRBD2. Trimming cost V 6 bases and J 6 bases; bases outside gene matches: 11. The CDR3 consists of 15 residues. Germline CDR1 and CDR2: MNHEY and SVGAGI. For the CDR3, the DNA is TGTGCCAGCAGGGATGGGGGGGTGGAGATCAATGAGCAGTTCTTC. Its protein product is CASRDGGVEINEQFF.

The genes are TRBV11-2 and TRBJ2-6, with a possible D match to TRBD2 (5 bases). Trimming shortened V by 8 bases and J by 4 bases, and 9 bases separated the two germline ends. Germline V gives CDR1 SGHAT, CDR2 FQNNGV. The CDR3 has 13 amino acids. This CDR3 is CASLPGGANVLTF. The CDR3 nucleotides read TGTGCCAGCCTCCCGGGAGGGGCCAACGTCCTGACTTTC.

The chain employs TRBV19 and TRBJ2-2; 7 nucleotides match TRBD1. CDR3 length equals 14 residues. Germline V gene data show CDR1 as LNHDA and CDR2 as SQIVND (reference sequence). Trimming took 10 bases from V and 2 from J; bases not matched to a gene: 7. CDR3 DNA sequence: TGTGCCACACAAAGGGGGCTCAACACCGGGGAGCTGTTTTTT. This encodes CATQRGLNTGELFF.

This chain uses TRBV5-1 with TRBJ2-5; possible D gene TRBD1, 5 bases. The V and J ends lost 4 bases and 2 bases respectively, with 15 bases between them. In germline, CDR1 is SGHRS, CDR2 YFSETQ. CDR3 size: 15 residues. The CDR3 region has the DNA TGCGCCAGCAGCAAGACACCGTCAGGGCAAGAGACCCAGTACTTC. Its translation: CASSKTPSGQETQYF.

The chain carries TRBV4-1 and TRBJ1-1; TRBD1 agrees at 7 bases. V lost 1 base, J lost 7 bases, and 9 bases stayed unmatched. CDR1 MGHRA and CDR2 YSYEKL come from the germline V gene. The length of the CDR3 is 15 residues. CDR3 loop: CASSQVLDRAGEAFF. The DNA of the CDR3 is TGCGCCAGCAGCCAAGTCTTAGACAGGGCGGGTGAAGCTTTCTTT.

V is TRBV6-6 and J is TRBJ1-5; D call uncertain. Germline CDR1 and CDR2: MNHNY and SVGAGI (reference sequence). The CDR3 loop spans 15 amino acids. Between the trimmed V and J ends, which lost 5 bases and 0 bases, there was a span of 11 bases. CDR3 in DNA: TGTGCCAGCAGTAGAGACTTGACTAGCAATCAGCCCCAGCATTTT. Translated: CASSRDLTSNQPQHF.

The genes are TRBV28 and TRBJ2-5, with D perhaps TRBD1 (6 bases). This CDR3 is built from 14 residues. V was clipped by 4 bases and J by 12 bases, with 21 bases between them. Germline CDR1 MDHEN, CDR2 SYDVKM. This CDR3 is CASSSTHLTGIKYF. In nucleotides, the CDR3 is TGTGCCAGCAGTTCGACCCACTTGACAGGAATTAAGTACTTC.

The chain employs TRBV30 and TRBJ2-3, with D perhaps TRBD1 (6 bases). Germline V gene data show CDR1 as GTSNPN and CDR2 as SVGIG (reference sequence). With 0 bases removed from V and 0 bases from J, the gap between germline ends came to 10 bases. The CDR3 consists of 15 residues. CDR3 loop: CAWSVWGQSTDTQYF. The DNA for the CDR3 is TGTGCCTGGAGTGTCTGGGGACAAAGCACAGATACGCAGTATTTT. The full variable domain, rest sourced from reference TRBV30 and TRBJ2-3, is SQTIHQWPATLVQPVGSPLSLECTVEGTSNPNLYWYRQAAGRGLQLLFYSVGIGQISSEVPQNLSASRPQDRQFILSSKKLLLSDSGFYLCAWSVWGQSTDTQYFGPGTRLTVL.

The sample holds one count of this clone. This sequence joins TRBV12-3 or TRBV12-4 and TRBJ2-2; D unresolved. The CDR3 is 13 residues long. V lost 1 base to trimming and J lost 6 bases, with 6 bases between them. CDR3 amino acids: CASSLGIAGELFF. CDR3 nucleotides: TGTGCCAGCAGTTTAGGTATCGCCGGGGAGCTGTTTTTT.

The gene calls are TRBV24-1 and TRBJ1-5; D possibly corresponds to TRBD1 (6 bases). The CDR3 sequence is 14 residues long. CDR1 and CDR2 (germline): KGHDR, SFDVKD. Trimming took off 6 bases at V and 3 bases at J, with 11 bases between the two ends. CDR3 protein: CATSSRGNNQPQHF. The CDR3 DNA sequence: TGTGCCACCAGTTCAAGGGGGAACAATCAGCCCCAGCATTTT.

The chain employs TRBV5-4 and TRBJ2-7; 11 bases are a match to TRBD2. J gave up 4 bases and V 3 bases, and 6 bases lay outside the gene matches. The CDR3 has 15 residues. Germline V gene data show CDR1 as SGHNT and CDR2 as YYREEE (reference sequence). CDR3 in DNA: TGTGCCAGCAGCTCAGGACTAGCGGGCGGATACGAGCAGTACTTC. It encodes CASSSGLAGGYEQYF.

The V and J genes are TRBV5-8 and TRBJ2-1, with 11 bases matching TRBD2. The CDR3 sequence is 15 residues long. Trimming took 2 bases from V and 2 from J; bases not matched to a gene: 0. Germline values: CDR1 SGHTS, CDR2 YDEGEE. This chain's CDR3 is CASSFSGGAYNEQFF. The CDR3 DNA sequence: TGTGCCAGCAGCTTTAGCGGGGGGGCCTACAATGAGCAGTTCTTC.

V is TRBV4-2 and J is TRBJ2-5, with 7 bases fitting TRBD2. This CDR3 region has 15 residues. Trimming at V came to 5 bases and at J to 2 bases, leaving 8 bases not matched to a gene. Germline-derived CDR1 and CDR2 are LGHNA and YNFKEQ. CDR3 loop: CASSTGLEGQETQYF. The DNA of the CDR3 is TGTGCCAGCAGCACAGGACTAGAGGGGCAAGAGACCCAGTACTTC.

In DNA, the CDR3 is TGTGCCAGCAGTGACATGTTCACCGGGGAGCTGTTTTTT. This translates into CASSDMFTGELFF. The chain carries TRBV2 and TRBJ2-2; D ambiguous. Looked up from germline, CDR1 is SNHLY and CDR2 is FYNNEI. V was trimmed by 3 bases and J by 4 bases, leaving 6 bases between them. This CDR3 comprises 13 residues.

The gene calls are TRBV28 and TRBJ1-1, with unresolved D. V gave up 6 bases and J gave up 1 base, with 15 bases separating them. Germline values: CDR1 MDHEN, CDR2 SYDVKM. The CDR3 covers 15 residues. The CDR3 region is CASRTWVLRNTEAFF. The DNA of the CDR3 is TGTGCCAGCAGGACATGGGTTCTGCGGAACACTGAAGCTTTCTTT. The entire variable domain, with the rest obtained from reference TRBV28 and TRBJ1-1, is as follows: DVKVTQSSRYLVKRTGEKVFLECVQDMDHENMFWYRQDPGLGLRLIYFSYDVKMKEKGDIPEGYSVSREKKERFSLILESASTNQTSMYLCASRTWVLRNTEAFFGQGTRLTVV.

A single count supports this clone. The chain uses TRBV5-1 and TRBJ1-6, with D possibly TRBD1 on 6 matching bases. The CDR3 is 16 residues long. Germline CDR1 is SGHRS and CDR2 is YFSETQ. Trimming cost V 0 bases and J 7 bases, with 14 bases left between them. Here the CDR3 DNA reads TGCGCCAGCAGCTTGGTGGTGGGGGCAAAGAATTCACCCCTCCACTTT. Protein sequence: CASSLVVGAKNSPLHF.

CDR3 loop: CASSELGQGGGYTF. CDR3 DNA sequence: TGTGCCAGCAGTGAGCTCGGACAGGGTGGAGGCTACACCTTC. This rearrangement joins TRBV6-1 to TRBJ1-2; 8 positions match TRBD1. The J segment lost 8 bases and the V segment lost 3 bases, leaving 8 bases of the junction unmatched. CDR3 length equals 14 residues. CDR1 and CDR2 (germline): MNHNS, SASEGT.

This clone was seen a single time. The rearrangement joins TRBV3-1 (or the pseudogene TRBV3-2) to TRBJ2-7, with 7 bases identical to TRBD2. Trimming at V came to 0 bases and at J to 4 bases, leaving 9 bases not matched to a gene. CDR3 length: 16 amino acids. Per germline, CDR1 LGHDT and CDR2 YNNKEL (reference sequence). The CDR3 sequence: CASSQDLPAGLYEQYF. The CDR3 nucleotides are TGTGCCAGCAGCCAAGACTTGCCAGCGGGACTGTACGAGCAGTACTTC.

CDR3 protein: CAWSRQGAPGGNTIYF. CDR3 coding DNA: TGTGCCTGGAGTCGCCAGGGGGCCCCTGGAGGAAACACCATATATTTT. The chain recombines TRBV30 with TRBJ1-3; 8 bases align to TRBD1. CDR1 and CDR2 (germline): GTSNPN, SVGIG (reference sequence). The CDR3 is 16 amino acids. The junction had 10 bases not matched to a gene; V was cut back by 2 bases and J by 4 bases.

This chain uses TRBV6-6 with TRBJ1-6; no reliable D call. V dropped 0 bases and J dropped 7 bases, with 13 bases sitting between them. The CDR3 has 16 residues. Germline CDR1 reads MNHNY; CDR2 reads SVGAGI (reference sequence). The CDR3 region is CASSYSTIRENSPLHF. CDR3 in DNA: TGTGCCAGCAGTTACTCAACTATCCGGGAAAATTCACCCCTCCACTTT.

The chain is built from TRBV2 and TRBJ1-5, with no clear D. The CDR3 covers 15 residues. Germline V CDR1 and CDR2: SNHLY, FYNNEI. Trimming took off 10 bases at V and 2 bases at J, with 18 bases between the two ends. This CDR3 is CATSGSGRGNQPQHF. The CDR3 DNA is TGTGCCACTAGTGGGAGCGGGCGCGGCAATCAGCCCCAGCATTTT.

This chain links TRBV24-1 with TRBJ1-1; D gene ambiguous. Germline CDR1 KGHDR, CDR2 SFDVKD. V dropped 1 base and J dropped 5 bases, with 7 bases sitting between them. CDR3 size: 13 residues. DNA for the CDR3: TGTGCCACCAGTGATTTAGAGGGTACTGAAGCTTTCTTT. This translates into CATSDLEGTEAFF.

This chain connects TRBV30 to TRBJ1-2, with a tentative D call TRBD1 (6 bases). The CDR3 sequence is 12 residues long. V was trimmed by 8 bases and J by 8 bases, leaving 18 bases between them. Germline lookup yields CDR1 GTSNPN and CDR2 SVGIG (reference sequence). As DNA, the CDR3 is TGTGCCATCAAGACAGGTATCGGCGGCTACACCTTC. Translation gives CAIKTGIGGYTF.

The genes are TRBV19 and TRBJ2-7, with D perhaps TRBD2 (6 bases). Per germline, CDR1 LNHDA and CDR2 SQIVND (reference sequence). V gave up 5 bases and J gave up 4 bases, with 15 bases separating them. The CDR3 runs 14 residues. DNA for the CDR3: TGTGCCAGTAGTTCGGGAGTTTCAGTTTACGAGCAGTACTTC. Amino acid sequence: CASSSGVSVYEQYF. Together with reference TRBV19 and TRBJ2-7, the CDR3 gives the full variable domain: DGGITQSPKYLFRKEGQNVTLSCEQNLNHDAMYWYRQDPGQGLRLIYYSQIVNDFQKGDIAEGYSVSREKKESFPLTVTSAQKNPTAFYLCASSSGVSVYEQYFGPGTRLTVT.

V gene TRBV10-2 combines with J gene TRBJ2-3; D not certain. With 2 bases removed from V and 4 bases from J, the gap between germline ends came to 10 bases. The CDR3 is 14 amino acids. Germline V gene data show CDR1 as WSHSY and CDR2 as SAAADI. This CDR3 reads CASSEIEFADTQYF. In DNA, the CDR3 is TGCGCCAGCAGTGAGATAGAATTTGCAGATACGCAGTATTTT.

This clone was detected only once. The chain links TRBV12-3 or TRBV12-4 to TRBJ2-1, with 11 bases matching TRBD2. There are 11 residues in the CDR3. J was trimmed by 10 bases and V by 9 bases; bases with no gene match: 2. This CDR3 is CARLAGVEQFF. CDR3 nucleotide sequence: TGTGCCAGACTAGCGGGGGTGGAGCAGTTCTTC.

CDR3 amino acids: CASLERGTDTQYF. DNA for the CDR3: TGTGCCAGCCTTGAGCGGGGCACAGATACGCAGTATTTT. The J gene is TRBJ2-3, the V gene TRBV28; perhaps TRBD2 as D (6 bases). Trimming took 8 bases from V and 1 from J, leaving 10 bases between them. The CDR3 covers 13 residues. Looked up from germline, CDR1 is MDHEN and CDR2 is SYDVKM.

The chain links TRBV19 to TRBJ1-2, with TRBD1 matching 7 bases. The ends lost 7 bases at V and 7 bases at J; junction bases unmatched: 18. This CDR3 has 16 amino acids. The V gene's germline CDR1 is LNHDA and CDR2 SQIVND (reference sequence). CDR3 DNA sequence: TGTGCCAGTATGGAGGGGGCTCCTTCCCGGTCTGGTGGCTACACCTTC. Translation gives CASMEGAPSRSGGYTF.

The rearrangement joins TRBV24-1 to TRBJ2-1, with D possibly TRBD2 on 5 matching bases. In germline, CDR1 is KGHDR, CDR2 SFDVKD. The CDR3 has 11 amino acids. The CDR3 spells CASEGYNEQFF. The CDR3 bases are TGTGCTAGCGAGGGCTACAATGAGCAGTTCTTC.

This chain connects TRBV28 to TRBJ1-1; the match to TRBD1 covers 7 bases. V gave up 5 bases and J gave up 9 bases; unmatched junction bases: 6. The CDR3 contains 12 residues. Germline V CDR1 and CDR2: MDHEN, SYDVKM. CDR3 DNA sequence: TGTGCCAGCAGTCCTACAGGGGAGCAAGCTTTCTTT. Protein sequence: CASSPTGEQAFF.

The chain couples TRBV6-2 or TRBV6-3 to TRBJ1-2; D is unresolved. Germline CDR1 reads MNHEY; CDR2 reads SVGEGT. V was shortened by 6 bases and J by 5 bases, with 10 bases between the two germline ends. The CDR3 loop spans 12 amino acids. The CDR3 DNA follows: TGTGCCAGCAGCTATACTAGGTATGGCTACACCTTC. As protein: CASSYTRYGYTF.